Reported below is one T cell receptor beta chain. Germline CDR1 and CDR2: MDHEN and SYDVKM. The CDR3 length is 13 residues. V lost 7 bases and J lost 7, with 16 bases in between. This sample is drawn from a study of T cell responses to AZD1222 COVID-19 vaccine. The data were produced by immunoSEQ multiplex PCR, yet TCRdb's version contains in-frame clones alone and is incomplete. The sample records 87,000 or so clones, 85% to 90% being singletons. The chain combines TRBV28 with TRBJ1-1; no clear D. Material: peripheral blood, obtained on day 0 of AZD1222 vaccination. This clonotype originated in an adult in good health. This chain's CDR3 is CASMVPGRREAFF. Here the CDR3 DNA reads TGTGCCAGCATGGTCCCCGGACGGCGTGAAGCTTTCTTT.